This T cell receptor beta chain was obtained from a study of cytotoxic CD8 clonotypes in ibrutinib-treated CLL. Study overall: Patients attained about 25 partial and 2 complete responses; at median about 74 months, about 15 remained remitted while about twelve progressed. Study findings and constraints: Pretreatment clonality was elevated relative to age-matched healthy donors and paralleled circulating CD8+ T-cell counts.

The V end lost 8 bases, the J end lost 2 bases, and 19 bases lay between the germline ends. This CDR3 spans 15 amino acids. Germline assignment: CDR1 MNHNS and CDR2 SASEGT. Turning to this clone: Its antigen is currently unknown.

Using immunoSEQ multiplex PCR, the repertoire was profiled, and TCRdb retains in-frame clones only, with some absent. Among about 24,000 clones, 65% to 80% were seen once, and the ten largest hold approximately 45%. The chain joins TRBV6-1 to TRBJ2-7, with D possibly TRBD1 on 6 matching bases. The TCR originated in a human donor with chronic lymphocytic leukemia. This specimen consisted of PBMCs, obtained after 12 months of ibrutinib treatment. CDR3 in DNA: TGTGCCAGCGGAATCGGACAGATGGAAGCCTACGAGCAGTACTTC. Protein sequence: CASGIGQMEAYEQYF.